Below are 29 T cell receptor beta chains sequenced from a single sample in a study of blood T cells in healthy people across ages. A sample-barcoded 5' primer and a J-beta primer mix were used in a second PCR of roughly 6 to 11 cycles. TCRdb reanalysed the 5' RACE reads using MiXCR and keeps one entry per CDR3 protein. Seen here are about 1.8 million distinct CDR3 sequences, 49% observed once, and the top ten hold over 2%. The specimen was blood. The source of these receptors is a middle-aged woman in good health.

This clonotype was counted only a few times. The chain employs TRBV20-1 and TRBJ2-1; D uncertain. The ends were cut back, 5 bases at V and 7 bases at J, with 9 bases in the middle. The CDR3 spans 11 residues. Germline V CDR1 and CDR2: DFQATT, SNEGSKA (reference sequence). The CDR3 DNA follows: TGCAGTGCTCCGAAGTGGAATGAGCAGTTCTTC. Encoded protein: CSAPKWNEQFF.

The chain has TRBV5-1 and TRBJ2-1; 12 bases are shared with TRBD2. Germline loops: CDR1 SGHRS, CDR2 YFSETQ. The CDR3 has 15 residues. V lost 3 bases, J lost 13 bases, and 11 bases stayed unmatched. CDR3 residues: CASSSGTSGYETQFF. The CDR3 nucleotides read TGCGCCAGCAGCTCCGGGACTAGCGGGTATGAGACCCAGTTCTTC.

J is TRBJ2-3 and V is TRBV19, with D tentatively TRBD2 (6 bases). The germline gives CDR1 LNHDA, CDR2 SQIVND (reference sequence). V gave up 3 bases and J gave up 4 bases, with 11 bases separating them. CDR3 size: 14 residues. The CDR3 region is CASSIWGVSDTQYF. The CDR3 DNA sequence: TGTGCCAGTAGTATCTGGGGGGTCTCAGATACGCAGTATTTT.

The chain carries TRBV20-1 and TRBJ1-2; 9 bases are a match to TRBD1. J was trimmed by 7 bases and V by 4 bases; bases with no gene match: 7. There are 13 residues in the CDR3. Germline V CDR1 and CDR2: DFQATT, SNEGSKA (reference sequence). Written as DNA, the CDR3 is TGCAGTGCTATGGACAGGGGTTTTAGTGGCTACACCTTC. As protein: CSAMDRGFSGYTF.

This chain connects TRBV11-2 to TRBJ2-3; 13 nucleotides line up with TRBD2. This CDR3 region has 16 residues. Per the germline V gene, CDR1 is SGHAT and CDR2 is FQNNGV. The trim removed 4 bases at V and 5 bases at J, leaving 6 bases unmatched. CDR3 residues: CASSSTSGGTLDTQYF. In nucleotides, the CDR3 is TGTGCCAGCAGCTCGACTAGCGGGGGGACCCTAGATACGCAGTATTTT.

The chain has TRBV6-5 and TRBJ2-5, with a possible D match to TRBD2 (5 bases). Looked up from germline, CDR1 is MNHEY and CDR2 is SVGAGI. Trimming cost V 2 bases and J 5 bases, with 9 bases left between them. The CDR3 is made up of 13 amino acids. In nucleotides, the CDR3 is TGTGCCAGCAGTTACAGGGAGACGGAGACCCAGTACTTC. Protein: CASSYRETETQYF.

This clonotype has more than one count but fewer than ten. The rearrangement joins TRBV12-3 or TRBV12-4 to TRBJ1-6; the D gene is possibly TRBD1 (5 bases). The CDR3 totals 15 residues. Trimming stripped 5 bases from V and 9 bases from J, with 17 bases between. CDR3 residues: CASSKDQGLGSPLHF. Here the CDR3 DNA reads TGTGCCAGCAGTAAAGACCAGGGTTTAGGTTCACCCCTCCACTTT.

The CDR3 nucleotides read TGTGCCAGCAGGGCCACAGGGTTTCGAGAGACCCAGTTCTTC. Translating gives CASRATGFRETQFF. V is TRBV25-1 and J is TRBJ2-1; TRBD1 is a possible D gene (6 bases). The CDR3 has 14 residues. Germline assignment: CDR1 MGHDK and CDR2 SYGVNS. Trimming cost V 6 bases and J 13 bases, with 22 bases left between them.

The rearrangement links TRBV28 to TRBJ2-4; TRBD1 matches at 7 bases. The V and J ends lost 5 bases and 6 bases, in that order; junction bases with no gene match: 16. CDR3 size: 17 residues. Germline values: CDR1 MDHEN, CDR2 SYDVKM. CDR3 region: CASSPLETGNDRNIQYF. The CDR3 region has the DNA TGTGCCAGCAGTCCTCTCGAGACAGGGAATGATCGAAACATTCAGTACTTC.

V gene TRBV20-1 combines with J gene TRBJ2-3; 9 bases map to TRBD1. The CDR3 contains 14 residues. CDR1 is DFQATT and CDR2 is SNEGSKA in the germline V gene (reference sequence). V lost 6 bases to trimming and J lost 4 bases; unmatched junction nucleotides: 8. DNA for the CDR3: TGCAGTGCCGAACCGGGACAGGGCCCAGATACGCAGTATTTT. This translates into CSAEPGQGPDTQYF.

This chain connects TRBV6-5 to TRBJ2-1; D is unresolved. Trimming took off 0 bases at V and 6 bases at J, with 12 bases between the two ends. This CDR3 has 15 residues. The germline gives CDR1 MNHEY, CDR2 SVGAGI. CDR3 sequence (DNA): TGTGCCAGCAGTTACTCCGATATTTTTACCAATGAGCAGTTCTTC. It codes for CASSYSDIFTNEQFF.

This clonotype was detected only once. V usage is TRBV7-9 and J usage is TRBJ2-7; D tentatively fits TRBD1 or TRBD2 (5 bases each). CDR1 and CDR2 from the germline V gene are SEHNR and FQNEAQ (reference sequence). CDR3 length equals 18 residues. Trimming left V 0 bases short and J 3 bases short, with 21 bases between. CDR3: CASSLAGQGASARYEQYF. CDR3 bases: TGTGCCAGCAGCTTAGCAGGGCAGGGAGCGTCAGCTCGCTACGAGCAGTACTTC. Together with reference TRBV7-9 and TRBJ2-7, the CDR3 gives the full variable domain: DTGVSQNPRHKITKRGQNVTFRCDPISEHNRLYWYRQTLGQGPEFLTYFQNEAQLEKSRLLSDRFSAERPKGSFSTLEIQRTEQGDSAMYLCASSLAGQGASARYEQYFGPGTRLTVT.

This clonotype has only a few counts. The chain combines TRBV28 with TRBJ2-1; D ambiguous. Trimming shortened V by 5 bases and J by 5 bases, and 10 bases separated the two germline ends. This CDR3 is built from 13 residues. Germline loops: CDR1 MDHEN, CDR2 SYDVKM. The CDR3 sequence is CASSPYNNNEQFF. The CDR3 bases are TGTGCCAGCAGTCCCTACAACAACAATGAGCAGTTCTTC.

This chain connects TRBV4-3 to TRBJ1-1; D gene ambiguous. V lost 0 bases and J 4 bases, leaving 9 bases between the germline ends. Germline CDR1 LGHNA, CDR2 YSLEER. This CDR3 comprises 14 residues. CDR3: CASSQESGSTEAFF. The CDR3, as DNA: TGCGCCAGCAGCCAAGAATCGGGCTCCACTGAAGCTTTCTTT.

This clonotype showed up just once. CDR3 nucleotide sequence: TGTGCCAGCAGTTGGCCGCTCAGAGGAGATCCTCGCGGGGGTTCCTACAATGAGCAGTACTTC. Residues: CASSWPLRGDPRGGSYNEQYF. J is TRBJ2-1 and V is TRBV6-5, with 7 positions matching TRBD2. The J call is doubtful: the DNA matches TRBJ2-7 better. CDR1 is MNHEY, CDR2 SVGAGI, per germline. The CDR3 is 21 residues long.

The chain joins TRBV9 to TRBJ2-3, with D perhaps matching TRBD2 (5 bases). V lost 4 bases and J 6 bases, leaving 15 bases between the germline ends. CDR3 size: 14 residues. The germline V gene has CDR1 SGDLS and CDR2 YYNGEE. The CDR3 sequence is CASSTRGATDTQYF. CDR3 DNA: TGTGCCAGCAGCACCCGGGGAGCTACGGATACGCAGTATTTT.

The rearrangement links TRBV21-1 to TRBJ2-7; the table calls TRBD1, which could not be checked here. TRBV21-1 is given as a pseudogene. This CDR3 contains 16 residues. CDR3 sequence (DNA): TGTGCCAGCATCATACGGGACACCCGGGAAGGATACGAGCAGTACTTC. It is translated as CASIIRDTREGYEQYF.

This clonotype was recorded a few times. The chain links TRBV29-1 to TRBJ1-1; 7 nucleotides agree with TRBD1. The CDR3 consists of 11 residues. From germline, CDR1 is SQVTM and CDR2 ANQGSEA. This chain's CDR3 is CGAGGGTEAFF. Written as DNA, the CDR3 is TGCGGAGCAGGGGGTGGCACTGAAGCTTTCTTT.

The chain recombines TRBV29-1 with TRBJ2-7; D remains unclear. The V end was cut by 2 bases, the J end by 7 bases, with 12 bases between. Per the germline V gene, CDR1 is SQVTM and CDR2 is ANQGSEA. The CDR3 has 12 amino acids. The CDR3 loop reads CSVESNWAEQYF. CDR3 nucleotide sequence: TGCAGCGTTGAAAGTAACTGGGCAGAGCAGTACTTC.

The chain recombines TRBV6-5 with TRBJ2-5, with D perhaps assigned TRBD1 or TRBD2 (5 bases each). The DNA end favors TRBJ2-7, so the J call may be wrong. The CDR3 has 16 residues. Per the germline V gene, CDR1 is MNHEY and CDR2 is SVGAGI. The CDR3 region has the DNA TGTGCCAGCAGTTACTCTCCGGGAAGTGGGGCTTACGAGCAGTACTTC. It codes for CASSYSPGSGAYEQYF.

This clonotype was counted only a few times. J is TRBJ2-1 and V is TRBV28; D is perhaps TRBD2 (5 bases). Germline V gene sequence: CDR1 MDHEN, CDR2 SYDVKM. The CDR3 runs to 13 residues. The ends were cut back, 3 bases at V and 10 bases at J, with 13 bases in the middle. CDR3: CASSFARTQEQFF. CDR3 bases: TGTGCCAGCAGTTTCGCCCGGACTCAGGAGCAGTTCTTC.

CDR3 nucleotide sequence: TGCAGCGGAACGACGGAGTTGAGCTCCTACGAGCAGTACTTC. Translating it yields CSGTTELSSYEQYF. The chain joins TRBV20-1 to TRBJ2-7; no clear D gene. Germline CDR1 reads DFQATT; CDR2 reads SNEGSKA (reference sequence). The CDR3 consists of 14 residues.

The CDR3 nucleotides read TGTGCCAGCAGTTACTCGGGGACAGCCGATGAAAAACTGTTTTTT. Translated, it gives CASSYSGTADEKLFF. This chain joins TRBV6-6 and TRBJ1-4; 7 nucleotides agree with TRBD1. Trimming removed 0 bases from V and 6 bases from J; junction bases left unmatched: 4. Germline V gives CDR1 MNHNY, CDR2 SVGAGI (reference sequence). This CDR3 is 15 amino acids long.

The chain has TRBV12-3 or TRBV12-4 and TRBJ2-1; 8 bases line up with TRBD2. This CDR3 is built from 15 residues. V shed 3 bases and J 4 bases; nucleotides not matched to a gene: 5. For the CDR3, the DNA is TGTGCCAGCAGTTTCAGGGCTAGCGGGTACAATGAGCAGTTCTTC. It specifies CASSFRASGYNEQFF.

This clonotype was seen only once. The V call is TRBV4-2, the J call TRBJ1-6; tentative D call: TRBD1 (5 bases). CDR1 and CDR2 (germline): LGHNA, YNFKEQ. The CDR3 runs 18 residues. V lost 0 bases and J lost 10, with 22 bases in between. The CDR3 loop reads CASSQDAGAGWGNSPLHF. CDR3 sequence (DNA): TGTGCCAGCAGCCAAGACGCTGGGGCAGGCTGGGGAAACTCACCCCTCCACTTT.

V gene TRBV20-1 combines with J gene TRBJ2-1; D may be TRBD1 (6 bases). This CDR3 is built from 14 residues. Trimming removed 3 bases at V and 4 bases at J, with 13 bases between. CDR1 is DFQATT, CDR2 SNEGSKA, per germline (reference sequence). Here the CDR3 DNA reads TGCAGTGCTAGGGACCCACAGGGATACAATGAGCAGTTCTTC. Protein sequence: CSARDPQGYNEQFF.

The sample holds one count of this clonotype. J is TRBJ2-3 and V is TRBV2; D ambiguous. The germline gives CDR1 SNHLY, CDR2 FYNNEI. The CDR3 is made up of 16 amino acids. V was pared by 4 bases and J by 0 bases, with 14 bases between. CDR3 DNA: TGTGCCAGCAGTGTGTATCTGGCAGCAAGCACAGATACGCAGTATTTT. Amino acids: CASSVYLAASTDTQYF.

This clonotype was found many times. The genes are TRBV11-2 and TRBJ2-3; 11 bases fit TRBD2. This CDR3 contains 17 residues. Germline trimming cut 4 bases from V and 2 bases from J; bases unmatched to any gene: 8. CDR1 SGHAT and CDR2 FQNNGV come from the germline V gene. The CDR3 sequence is CASSSFSSGGLTDTQYF. CDR3 DNA sequence: TGTGCCAGCAGCTCCTTTTCTAGCGGGGGGCTCACAGATACGCAGTATTTT.

This clonotype has just a few counts. This sequence joins TRBV4-3 and TRBJ2-3; the D is unclear. Trimming pared 0 bases from V and 3 bases from J, leaving 13 bases between. Germline V CDR1 and CDR2: LGHNA, YSLEER. The CDR3 length is 16 residues. The CDR3 sequence: CASSQEPWLVTDTQYF. CDR3 nucleotides: TGCGCCAGCAGCCAAGAACCTTGGCTAGTGACAGATACGCAGTATTTT.